A selection of T cell receptor beta chains follows, all from one sample in a study of blood T cell repertoires in COVID-19. Profiled with immunoSEQ multiplex PCR; TCRdb holds only in-frame clones, not every one. The table includes around 100,000 clones, about 88% detected once. The sample was peripheral blood. The source of these receptors is a man aged 25 to 40 in a cohort sampled during active COVID-19. CDR3s include the opening cysteine and the closing phenylalanine or tryptophan. A D gene is named only where the DNA matches it firmly. The size field is filled for only some rows; it gives once, few, many or a size class.

d_call clone_size j_call v_call cdr3_nt cdr3_aa
. . TRBJ2-3 TRBV9 TGTGCCAGCAGCGTCGATGGGAGCCCTGGCACAGATACGCAGTATTTT CASSVDGSPGTDTQYF
. . TRBJ1-1 TRBV11-2 TGTGCCAGCAGCTCCAACAGGGTTGGCACTGAAGCTTTCTTT CASSSNRVGTEAFF
TRBD1 once TRBJ1-6 TRBV5-4 TGTGCCAGCAGCCCCGGACAGGCTAATCCCCTCCTCCACTTT CASSPGQANPLLHF
. . TRBJ1-4 TRBV25-1 TGTGCCAGCAGTGAATTAGGCGGGGAACTGTTTTTT CASSELGGELFF
TRBD1 . TRBJ2-3 TRBV2 TGTGCCAGCAGTGGTGGACAGGGGGCCGCAGATACGCAGTATTTT CASSGGQGAADTQYF
TRBD2 . TRBJ2-5 TRBV29-1 TGCAGCGTTGTGTTTTTGGGGGGGGAAGAGACCCAGTACTTC CSVVFLGGEETQYF
TRBD2 . TRBJ2-3 TRBV10-3 TGTGCCATCAAGATGGGACTAGCGGGGGGAGCCCAAACAGATACGCAGTATTTT CAIKMGLAGGAQTDTQYF
. . TRBJ1-4 TRBV19 TGTGCCAGTCAAAGGGGGGGAAAACTGTTTTTT CASQRGGKLFF
TRBD2 . TRBJ2-3 TRBV30 TGTGCCTGGAGTTTGAGCGGGGGGGCCTACACAGATACGCAGTATTTT CAWSLSGGAYTDTQYF
. . TRBJ1-1 TRBV11-3 TGTGCCAGCAGCTTAGAACCGGGAACTGAAGCTTTCTTT CASSLEPGTEAFF
TRBD2 . TRBJ2-3 TRBV7-2 TGTGCCAGCAGCTTCCGACTAGCGGCTAGCACAGATACGCAGTATTTT CASSFRLAASTDTQYF
TRBD1 . TRBJ1-4 TRBV24-1 TGTGCCACCAGTGATAATACAGGCCAGGGGGCTGAAAAACTGTTTTTT CATSDNTGQGAEKLFF